These 2 T cell receptor beta chains share one sample of origin, sequenced in a study of T cells in Graves' hyperthyroidism and ophthalmopathy. What was amplified from RNA transcripts were TCR beta CDR3 regions. The TCR CDR3 was amplified in a first-round RT-PCR using the HTBI primer set. TCRdb reanalysed the multiplex PCR reads using MiXCR and keeps one entry per CDR3 protein. The table has a few hundred thousand distinct CDR3 sequences, approximately 18% seen once; the top ten hold under 45%. Sequenced: blood. The receptors originated from a man in his forties or fifties with Graves' ophthalmopathy.

At least ten counts were recorded for this clonotype. The gene calls are TRBV2 and TRBJ2-1, with a tentative D call TRBD1 (6 bases). The CDR3 runs 13 residues. The germline V gene encodes CDR1 SNHLY and CDR2 FYNNEI. The V end lost 8 bases, the J end lost 4 bases, and 12 bases lay between the germline ends. CDR3 bases: TGTGCCAGCGGGGGACAAGGATACAATGAGCAGTTCTTC. Translation: CASGGQGYNEQFF. The whole variable domain, remainder taken from reference TRBV2 and TRBJ2-1, is EPEVTQTPSHQVTQMGQEVILRCVPISNHLYFYWYRQILGQKVEFLVSFYNNEISEKSEIFDDQFSVERPDGSNFTLKIRSTKLEDSAMYFCASGGQGYNEQFFGPGTRLTVL.

This clonotype was detected only a few times. This rearrangement joins TRBV6-6 to TRBJ1-4, with D hard to call. CDR3 size: 16 residues. V lost 0 bases and J 7 bases, leaving 15 bases between the germline ends. Per the germline V gene, CDR1 is MNHNY and CDR2 is SVGAGI (reference sequence). Written as DNA, the CDR3 is TGTGCCAGCAGTTACTCGAAGGCAGGCGTGGGTGAAAAACTGTTTTTT. Amino acid sequence: CASSYSKAGVGEKLFF.